The rows below give T cell receptor beta chains drawn from one sample of a study of cytomegalovirus exposure and HLA in healthy donors. TCRdb's table, derived via immunoSEQ multiplex PCR, lists solely in-frame clones and lacks some. Altogether 100,000 to 150,000 clones are present, about three quarters being singletons, with the ten largest covering 6.3%. The source material was PBMCs. The receptors come from a woman aged 40-49 years in good health and CMV-seronegative. CDR3s include the opening cysteine and the closing phenylalanine or tryptophan. D genes are given only for firm matches. Size values are once, few and many counts, or a class for expanded clones, and some rows have none.

CDR3 DNA,CDR3 protein,clone size,D gene,J gene,V gene
TGCGCCAGCAGCCTTGATCGGGGTAGGGATACTGAAGCTTTCTTT,CASSLDRGRDTEAFF,.,.,TRBJ1-1,TRBV4-1
TGTGCCAGCTCACCAATAGGACAGGGGAATCAGCCCCAGCATTTT,CASSPIGQGNQPQHF,.,TRBD1,TRBJ1-5,TRBV18
TGTGCCAGCAGTGTTTCGGGTCCCTACGAGCAGTACTTC,CASSVSGPYEQYF,.,.,TRBJ2-7,TRBV2
TGTGCCAGCAGCAGACGGACTAATGGAGCGGGCGGCGATACGCAGTATTTT,CASSRRTNGAGGDTQYF,.,.,TRBJ2-3,TRBV7-8
TGTGCCTGGAGTGTACCCCGGACTAGCGGGGTTTTCCCCCCCTACAATGAGCAGTTCTTC,CAWSVPRTSGVFPPYNEQFF,once,TRBD2,TRBJ2-1,TRBV30
TGTGCCAGCAGCCCAACCCGCTCTAGCGGGAGGGCCTCCTACAATGAGCAGTTCTTC,CASSPTRSSGRASYNEQFF,.,TRBD2,TRBJ2-1,TRBV7-9
TGTGCCAGCTCACCACAAACAGGGGTTGGCACTGAAGCTTTCTTT,CASSPQTGVGTEAFF,.,TRBD1,TRBJ1-1,TRBV18
TGCGCCGGCCAGGGACTAGCGGGAGTGGGTAGGAATACGCAGTATTTT,CAGQGLAGVGRNTQYF,.,TRBD2,TRBJ2-3,TRBV10-1
TGTGCCAGCAGCGTACCAGGGTACAATGAGCAGTTCTTC,CASSVPGYNEQFF,.,.,TRBJ2-1,TRBV9
TGCGCCAGCAGCGATCGGACTCAAGTCGGCAATGAGCAGTTCTTC,CASSDRTQVGNEQFF,.,.,TRBJ2-1,TRBV5-1
TGTGCCAGTGACCCCGGGGGGACTCCCGGCTACAATGAGCAGTTCTTC,CASDPGGTPGYNEQFF,once,TRBD2,TRBJ2-1,TRBV19
TGTGCCAGCAGCTTCGGGACAGGGGCCTACGAGCAGTACTTC,CASSFGTGAYEQYF,.,TRBD1,TRBJ2-7,TRBV11-2
TGTGCCAGCAGTGAGGGCCAGGGGTATGGCTACACCTTC,CASSEGQGYGYTF,.,.,TRBJ1-2,TRBV2
TGTGCAAGTCGGGGGGACAGTTCCTATGAGCAGTACTTC,CASRGDSSYEQYF,.,.,TRBJ2-7,TRBV12-2
TGTGCCAGCAGCTTATATGGGTTGTCGGGGTTCGAGCAGTACTTC,CASSLYGLSGFEQYF,.,.,TRBJ2-7,TRBV7-8
TGTGCCAGCAGCATAGCCGGGACAGGAGACTACGAGCAGTACTTC,CASSIAGTGDYEQYF,.,TRBD1,TRBJ2-7,TRBV11-2
TGTGCCAGCAGCCAAAAATGGGCCTCTGGAAACACCATATATTTT,CASSQKWASGNTIYF,.,.,TRBJ1-3,TRBV4-2
TGTGCCACCAGCAGAGACAGGGGGACCCAAGAGACCCAGTACTTC,CATSRDRGTQETQYF,.,TRBD1,TRBJ2-5,TRBV15